Below, 21 T cell receptor beta chains from the same sample are listed, as sequenced in a study of T cell responses to AZD1222 COVID-19 vaccine. Sequenced by immunoSEQ multiplex PCR; TCRdb stores in-frame clones only, minus some. The data hold fewer than 95,000 clones, with roughly 90% observed a single time. The sample was peripheral blood, taken 28 days after the second AZD1222 dose. The receptors stem from an adult who received the AZD1222 COVID-19 vaccine.

The rearrangement joins TRBV29-1 to TRBJ2-3; D gene ambiguous. The V end was cut by 7 bases, the J end by 2 bases, with 10 bases between. This CDR3 contains 12 residues. Looked up from germline, CDR1 is SQVTM and CDR2 is ANQGSEA. DNA of the CDR3: TGCAGCGCCCAGGCGTCCACAGATACGCAGTATTTT. Protein product: CSAQASTDTQYF.

The table lists this clone with a count of one. This sequence joins TRBV19 and TRBJ2-7, with D maybe TRBD1 (5 bases). Trimming took off 3 bases at V and 6 bases at J, with 12 bases between the two ends. Germline V gives CDR1 LNHDA, CDR2 SQIVND (reference sequence). This CDR3 has 13 residues. Written as DNA, the CDR3 is TGTGCCAGTAGTATCGCTCAGGGAACCGAGCAGTACTTC. It encodes CASSIAQGTEQYF.

This rearrangement joins TRBV6-5 to TRBJ1-1; 8 nucleotides line up with TRBD1. Losses at the gene ends were 6 bases for V and 5 bases for J; bases not matched to a gene: 2. The CDR3 is made up of 12 amino acids. The germline V gene has CDR1 MNHEY and CDR2 SVGAGI. In DNA, the CDR3 is TGTGCCAGCAGGACAGGGGTTACTGAAGCTTTCTTT. Protein sequence: CASRTGVTEAFF.

This clone was recorded only once. The chain is built from TRBV7-6 and TRBJ2-6; D is ambiguous. The CDR3 runs to 15 residues. The germline V gene encodes CDR1 SGHVS and CDR2 FNYEAQ. V was trimmed by 3 bases and J by 4 bases, leaving 10 bases between them. CDR3: CASSFGQLGANVLTF. CDR3 coding DNA: TGTGCCAGCAGCTTCGGTCAGCTGGGGGCCAACGTCCTGACTTTC.

The genes are TRBV28 and TRBJ2-7, with 7 bases lining up with TRBD1. J was trimmed by 3 bases and V by 5 bases; bases with no gene match: 4. The CDR3 is 13 amino acids. Germline V lookup: CDR1 MDHEN, CDR2 SYDVKM. The CDR3 spells CASSGTALYEQYF. CDR3 nucleotides: TGTGCCAGCAGTGGGACAGCCCTCTACGAGCAGTACTTC.

This clone has just one count. This rearrangement joins TRBV27 to TRBJ2-7; perhaps TRBD1 as D (5 bases). V lost 1 base and J lost 5, with 9 bases in between. The CDR3 contains 13 residues. Germline CDR1 MNHEY, CDR2 SMNVEV (reference sequence). This chain's CDR3 is CASSLWGHHEQYF. The CDR3 DNA is TGTGCCAGCAGTTTATGGGGCCACCACGAGCAGTACTTC.

This chain links TRBV24-1 with TRBJ2-7; D might be TRBD1 (5 bases). Per the germline V gene, CDR1 is KGHDR and CDR2 is SFDVKD. Trimming pared 3 bases from V and 2 bases from J, leaving 7 bases between. The CDR3 runs to 13 residues. The CDR3 loop reads CATSDQGTYEQYF. CDR3 sequence (DNA): TGTGCCACCAGTGATCAGGGAACCTACGAGCAGTACTTC.

V is TRBV12-5 and J is TRBJ2-5, with 8 bases that match TRBD1. Germline V gene data show CDR1 as LGHNT and CDR2 as FRNRAP. V was pared by 1 base and J by 4 bases, with 8 bases of the junction left unmatched. The CDR3 has 16 amino acids. The CDR3 here is CASGLATGAVGETQYF. CDR3 bases: TGTGCTAGTGGTTTGGCGACAGGGGCCGTAGGAGAGACCCAGTACTTC.

This chain uses TRBV4-1 with TRBJ1-6, with D perhaps matching TRBD1 (5 bases). The CDR3 extends over 14 amino acids. V was trimmed by 4 bases and J by 9 bases, leaving 13 bases between them. Germline lookup yields CDR1 MGHRA and CDR2 YSYEKL. DNA of the CDR3: TGCGCCAGCAGCCCCAGGGACGGATCTTCACCCCTCCACTTT. This sequence encodes CASSPRDGSSPLHF.

The chain has TRBV9 and TRBJ2-7, with TRBD2 as a possible D gene (5 bases). The CDR3 is 14 residues long. V lost 2 bases to trimming and J lost 0 bases, with 9 bases between them. Per the germline V gene, CDR1 is SGDLS and CDR2 is YYNGEE. The chain's CDR3 is CASSVSGGSYEQYF. The CDR3 region has the DNA TGTGCCAGCAGCGTGAGCGGAGGCTCCTACGAGCAGTACTTC.

The chain couples TRBV19 to TRBJ2-7; 8 nucleotides agree with TRBD1. CDR3 length: 16 amino acids. The germline V gene encodes CDR1 LNHDA and CDR2 SQIVND (reference sequence). J was trimmed by 2 bases and V by 3 bases; bases with no gene match: 9. The chain's CDR3 is CASSIEGTGDTYEQYF. CDR3 in DNA: TGTGCCAGTAGTATCGAAGGGACAGGAGATACCTACGAGCAGTACTTC.

Concerning this clone: One end of the junction fails to match germline, which may point to a read error. The V call is TRBV28, the J call TRBJ2-1, with D perhaps matching TRBD1 (6 bases). This CDR3 comprises 14 residues. Germline values: CDR1 MDHEN, CDR2 SYDVKM. The CDR3 region is CASTRSGTRAARLF. The CDR3 bases are TGTGCCAGCACCAGGTCCGGGACAAGGGCAGCCCGGCTCTTC.

This clone was observed a few times. The rearrangement joins TRBV5-4 to TRBJ2-1; the match to TRBD2 covers 7 bases. This CDR3 region has 14 residues. CDR1 and CDR2 (germline): SGHNT, YYREEE (reference sequence). The ends lost 3 bases at V and 10 bases at J; junction bases unmatched: 10. The CDR3 is CASSSRLGREEQFF. The CDR3 DNA sequence: TGTGCCAGCAGCTCCCGACTAGGGAGGGAGGAGCAGTTCTTC.

In DNA form, the CDR3 reads TGTGCCAGCAGTTTATTTTCCCTCTCTGGGGCCAACGTCCTGACTTTC. Protein sequence: CASSLFSLSGANVLTF. The V gene is TRBV28, the J gene TRBJ2-6; no firm D call. This CDR3 has 16 amino acids. V gave up 1 base and J gave up 0 bases, with 7 bases separating them. The germline V gene encodes CDR1 MDHEN and CDR2 SYDVKM.

This rearrangement joins TRBV3-1 (or the pseudogene TRBV3-2) to TRBJ2-2, with D possibly TRBD2 on 6 matching bases. This CDR3 contains 17 residues. The V gene lost 1 base and the J gene lost 7 bases, with 19 bases spanning the gap. The germline gives CDR1 LGHDT, CDR2 YNNKEL (reference sequence). The CDR3 sequence: CASSQGGVLGTIGELFF. The CDR3 DNA reads TGTGCCAGCAGCCAAGGGGGGGTTTTAGGAACCATCGGGGAGCTGTTTTTT.

The rearrangement joins TRBV5-8 to TRBJ1-4; TRBD1 agrees at 11 bases. V lost 0 bases, J lost 7 bases, and 5 bases stayed unmatched. The CDR3 has 16 amino acids. The germline gives CDR1 SGHTS, CDR2 YDEGEE. This CDR3 reads CASSLAWTGGLEKLFF. CDR3 nucleotide sequence: TGTGCCAGCAGCTTGGCCTGGACAGGGGGCCTTGAAAAACTGTTTTTT.

The chain combines TRBV7-9 with TRBJ2-7; D is ambiguous. The CDR3 has 13 amino acids. Trimming removed 3 bases at V and 0 bases at J, with 6 bases between. CDR1 SEHNR and CDR2 FQNEAQ come from the germline V gene (reference sequence). Here the CDR3 reads CASSLSSSYEQYF. The CDR3 DNA follows: TGTGCCAGCAGCTTGTCGAGCTCCTACGAGCAGTACTTC.

The rearrangement uses TRBV7-7 and TRBJ2-2, with 9 positions matching TRBD2. CDR3 length: 15 amino acids. CDR1 is SSHAT and CDR2 is FNYEAQ in the germline V gene (reference sequence). The V gene end was trimmed by 5 bases and the J gene end by 8 bases; junction bases not matched to a gene: 9. CDR3 nucleotides: TGTGCCAGCAGCCAATTAAGCCTAGCGGGAGGGGAGCTGTTTTTT. It encodes CASSQLSLAGGELFF.

Turning to this clone: One end of the junction is discordant with germline, which a read error may explain. The V and J genes are TRBV28 and TRBJ1-1; D not certain. The CDR3 is made up of 12 amino acids. Germline CDR1 reads MDHEN; CDR2 reads SYDVKM. The CDR3 sequence: CASSLSTGEDFF. The CDR3 DNA is TGTGCCAGCAGTTTATCGACGGGTGAAGATTTCTTT.

The V gene is TRBV4-1, the J gene TRBJ1-6, with 9 bases identical to TRBD1. This CDR3 has 17 amino acids. With 1 base clipped from V and 7 bases from J, the junction kept 8 bases outside the gene matches. Germline V gives CDR1 MGHRA, CDR2 YSYEKL. CDR3 sequence (DNA): TGCGCCAGCAGCCAAGGGGGATCTGGGACAGGGAATTCACCCCTCCACTTT. Translating it yields CASSQGGSGTGNSPLHF.

The chain combines TRBV4-1 with TRBJ1-5; D not resolved. This CDR3 spans 13 amino acids. The V and J ends lost 1 base and 1 base respectively, with 2 bases between them. Germline values: CDR1 MGHRA, CDR2 YSYEKL. DNA for the CDR3: TGCGCCAGCAGCCAAGTAAGCAATCAGCCCCAGCATTTT. This codes for CASSQVSNQPQHF.